One sample yielded the 18 T cell receptor beta chains listed below, sequenced in a study of human T cells and chemical hapten exposure. Regarding treatment: therapeutic diphenylcyclopropenone sensitization with weekly scalp DPC. Unique molecular identifiers were attached to individual cDNA molecules during library preparation. TCRdb re-analysed the reads in MiXCR, keeping a single row per CDR3 protein. The listing contains around 19 distinct CDR3 sequences. This specimen consisted of whole blood, obtained before DPC sensitization or 2, 6, or about 24 weeks after (not recorded which). These receptors all stem from an adult with alopecia areata. Some clones in this sample may be carry-over from other donors' samples. This table probably holds off-target reads from a library built for another chain.

This clonotype was recorded once. The J gene is TRBJ2-3, the V gene TRBV20-1; D remains ambiguous. There are 14 residues in the CDR3. V was shortened by 6 bases and J by 1 base, with 14 bases between the two germline ends. Germline CDR1 and CDR2: DFQATT and SNEGSKA (reference sequence). The CDR3 protein is CSASLGLRTDTQYF. DNA of the CDR3: TGCAGTGCCTCACTTGGGTTACGCACAGATACGCAGTATTTT.

V is TRBV12-3 or TRBV12-4 and J is TRBJ1-3; no firm D call. The germline V and J ends were trimmed by 2 bases and 4 bases, with 6 bases remaining between them. The CDR3 spans 13 residues. CDR3 sequence (DNA): TGTGCCAGCAGTTTAAATCGAGGAAACACCATATATTTT. Translating gives CASSLNRGNTIYF.

This clonotype was seen only a few times. J is TRBJ1-4 and V is TRBV12-3 or TRBV12-4; D uncertain. CDR3 size: 12 residues. Trimming cost V 2 bases and J 8 bases, with 6 bases left between them. This CDR3 reads CASSLRYEKLFF. In DNA, the CDR3 is TGTGCCAGCAGTTTACGATACGAAAAACTGTTTTTT.

The chain links TRBV10-1 to TRBJ2-4, with 10 bases identical to TRBD1. Germline CDR1 reads WNHNN; CDR2 reads SYGVQD (reference sequence). J was trimmed by 4 bases and V by 3 bases; bases with no gene match: 3. CDR3 size: 15 residues. The CDR3 nucleotides read TGCGCCAGCAGTGACCGGACAGGGGGTAAAAACATTCAGTACTTC. It is translated as CASSDRTGGKNIQYF.

The sample holds a few counts of this clonotype. The chain recombines TRBV29-1 with TRBJ1-1, with D maybe TRBD1 (5 bases). CDR1 is SQVTM, CDR2 ANQGSEA, per germline. V was pared by 6 bases and J by 6 bases, with 14 bases between. The CDR3 runs to 12 residues. The DNA of the CDR3 is TGCAGCGTCCCGGGACCGACGGCTGAAGCTTTCTTT. Translation gives CSVPGPTAEAFF.

The chain employs TRBV27 and TRBJ1-5, with D unresolved. Germline V gene lookup returns CDR1 MNHEY and CDR2 SMNVEV (reference sequence). The V and J ends lost 5 bases and 3 bases respectively, with 5 bases between them. The CDR3 is made up of 12 amino acids. CDR3 nucleotide sequence: TGTGCCAGCAGTCCCCTCAATCAGCCCCAGCATTTT. Protein: CASSPLNQPQHF.

The chain employs TRBV4-1 and TRBJ2-7; D gene ambiguous. This CDR3 has 11 residues. Germline V gives CDR1 MGHRA, CDR2 YSYEKL. V was pared by 1 base and J by 12 bases, with 10 bases between. This chain's CDR3 is CASSQGPLSYF. CDR3 bases: TGCGCCAGCAGCCAAGGACCCCTTTCGTACTTC.

V is TRBV12-3 or TRBV12-4 and J is TRBJ2-7; TRBD1 might be the D (6 bases). V was cut by 2 bases and J by 0 bases, with 11 bases left in between. This CDR3 is 15 amino acids long. The CDR3 protein is CASSLRQGLSYEQYF. For the CDR3, the DNA is TGTGCCAGCAGTTTACGGCAGGGGCTCTCCTACGAGCAGTACTTC.

The chain employs TRBV10-2 and TRBJ2-7; a possible D gene is TRBD1 (5 bases). Trimming took off 8 bases at V and 2 bases at J, with 13 bases between the two ends. Germline assignment: CDR1 WSHSY and CDR2 SAAADI. The CDR3 loop spans 13 amino acids. The DNA for the CDR3 is TGCGCCAGCCGTATAGGACATCCCTACGAGCAGTACTTC. Translating it yields CASRIGHPYEQYF.

This chain uses TRBV7-9 with TRBJ1-1; 10 nucleotides match TRBD1. The CDR3 has 15 residues. CDR1 and CDR2 from the germline V gene are SEHNR and FQNEAQ (reference sequence). V was pared by 5 bases and J by 4 bases, with 7 bases of the junction left unmatched. CDR3 loop: CASSTGTGDGTEAFF. CDR3 DNA sequence: TGTGCCAGCAGCACCGGGACAGGGGATGGCACTGAAGCTTTCTTT.

This chain joins TRBV12-3 or TRBV12-4 and TRBJ1-4; D is uncertain. This CDR3 spans 12 amino acids. Trimming shortened V by 2 bases and J by 9 bases, and 7 bases separated the two germline ends. The chain's CDR3 is CASSLRYKKLFF. In nucleotides, the CDR3 is TGTGCCAGCAGTTTACGATACAAAAAACTGTTTTTT.

This chain uses TRBV9 with TRBJ2-7; either TRBD1 or TRBD2 may fit D (6 bases each). Germline CDR1 SGDLS, CDR2 YYNGEE. There are 17 residues in the CDR3. V lost 3 bases to trimming and J lost 7 bases, with 26 bases between them. The CDR3 nucleotides read TGTGCCAGCAGCGCCGGGGACGGGAGACAGGAGAGGTCGGAGCAGTACTTC. Its translation is CASSAGDGRQERSEQYF.

J is TRBJ1-1 and V is TRBV12-3 or TRBV12-4; the D gene is possibly TRBD1 (6 bases). V dropped 1 base and J dropped 7 bases, with 13 bases sitting between them. This CDR3 is 14 amino acids long. The CDR3 spells CASSLGSGEGEAFF. Here the CDR3 DNA reads TGTGCCAGCAGTTTAGGGTCAGGGGAGGGTGAAGCTTTCTTT.

The chain couples TRBV6-5 to TRBJ1-1; TRBD1 might be the D (5 bases). In germline, CDR1 is MNHEY, CDR2 SVGAGI. The CDR3 is 13 amino acids. The ends were cut back, 2 bases at V and 11 bases at J, with 15 bases in the middle. CDR3 in amino acids: CASSYGATTGAFF. CDR3 coding DNA: TGTGCCAGCAGTTACGGGGCGACCACCGGGGCTTTCTTT.

In its sample, this clonotype is hyperexpanded. The genes are TRBV27 and TRBJ1-2; 8 bases match TRBD1. The trim removed 4 bases at V and 8 bases at J, leaving 9 bases unmatched. There are 14 residues in the CDR3. CDR1 MNHEY and CDR2 SMNVEV come from the germline V gene (reference sequence). CDR3 loop: CASSSGTGSKGYTF. The CDR3 nucleotides are TGTGCCAGCAGTTCCGGGACAGGTTCGAAAGGCTACACCTTC.

The chain employs TRBV27 and TRBJ1-1; maybe TRBD1 (5 bases). The CDR3 loop spans 13 amino acids. The ends were cut back, 3 bases at V and 8 bases at J, with 13 bases in the middle. Germline lookup yields CDR1 MNHEY and CDR2 SMNVEV (reference sequence). CDR3: CASSFGGPREAFF. The CDR3, as DNA: TGTGCCAGCAGTTTCGGGGGACCCAGAGAAGCTTTCTTT.

CDR3 loop: CASSWTGGNSPLHF. DNA of the CDR3: TGTGCCAGCAGTTGGACAGGGGGCAATTCACCCCTCCACTTT. The chain carries TRBV12-3 or TRBV12-4 and TRBJ1-6, with 11 bases matching TRBD1. CDR3 length: 14 amino acids. V lost 4 bases to trimming and J lost 7 bases; unmatched junction nucleotides: 0.

The CDR3 DNA reads TGTGCCAGCAGTGACAGGAGGCCTAAAAACATTCAGTACTTC. Protein: CASSDRRPKNIQYF. J is TRBJ2-4 and V is TRBV6-4, with D possibly matching TRBD2 (5 bases). Germline CDR1 MRHNA, CDR2 SNTAGT. Trimming removed 2 bases from V and 4 bases from J, with 9 bases in between. The CDR3 sequence is 14 residues long.